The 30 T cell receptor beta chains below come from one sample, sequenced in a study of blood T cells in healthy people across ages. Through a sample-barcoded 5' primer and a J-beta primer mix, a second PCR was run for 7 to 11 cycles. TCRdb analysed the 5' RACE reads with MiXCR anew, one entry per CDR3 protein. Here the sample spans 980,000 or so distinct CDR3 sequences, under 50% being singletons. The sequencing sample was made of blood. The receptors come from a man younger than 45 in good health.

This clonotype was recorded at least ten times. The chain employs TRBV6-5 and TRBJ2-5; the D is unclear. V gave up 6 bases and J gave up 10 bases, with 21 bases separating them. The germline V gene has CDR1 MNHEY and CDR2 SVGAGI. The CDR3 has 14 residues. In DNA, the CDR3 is TGTGCCAGCAGGGCAGGAGACCTTCAAGTTGGCCAGTACTTC. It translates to CASRAGDLQVGQYF.

CDR3 sequence reads: CASSPGGQGFTEAFF. Written as DNA, the CDR3 is TGTGCCAGCTCGCCTGGGGGACAGGGTTTCACTGAAGCTTTCTTT. The chain links TRBV18 to TRBJ1-1, with 9 bases fitting TRBD1. V shed 6 bases, J shed 4 bases, and the junction held 9 bases outside the gene matches. The CDR3 contains 15 residues. Germline values: CDR1 KGHSH, CDR2 LQKENI.

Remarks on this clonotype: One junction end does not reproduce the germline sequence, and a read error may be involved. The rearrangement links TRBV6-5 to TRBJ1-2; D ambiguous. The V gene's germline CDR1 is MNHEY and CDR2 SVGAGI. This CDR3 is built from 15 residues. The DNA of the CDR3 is TGTGCCAGCAGTTACACCTCGGCAGTTAACTGTGGCTACACCTTC. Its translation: CASSYTSAVNCGYTF.

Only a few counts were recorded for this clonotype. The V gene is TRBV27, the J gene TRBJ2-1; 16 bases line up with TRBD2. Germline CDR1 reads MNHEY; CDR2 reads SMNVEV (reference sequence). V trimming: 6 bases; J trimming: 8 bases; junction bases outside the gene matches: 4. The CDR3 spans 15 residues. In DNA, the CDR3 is TGTGCCAGCAGGGGGACTAGCGGGGGGGCCCATGAGCAGTTCTTC. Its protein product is CASRGTSGGAHEQFF.

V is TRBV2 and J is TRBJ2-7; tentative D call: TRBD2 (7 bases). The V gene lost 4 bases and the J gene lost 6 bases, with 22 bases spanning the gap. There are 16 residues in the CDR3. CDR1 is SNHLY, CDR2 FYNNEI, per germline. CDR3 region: CASSVGGQGGFSEQYF. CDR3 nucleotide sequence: TGTGCCAGCAGTGTGGGGGGGCAGGGCGGATTTAGCGAGCAGTACTTC.

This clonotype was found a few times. In nucleotides, the CDR3 is TGTGCCAGCAGCTTTATACAGGGGAATGAGCAGTTCTTC. Its protein product is CASSFIQGNEQFF. The chain has TRBV7-2 and TRBJ2-1, with 7 bases that match TRBD1. V shed 3 bases, J shed 7 bases, and the junction held 3 bases outside the gene matches. This CDR3 region has 13 residues. Germline CDR1 reads SGHTA; CDR2 reads FQGNSA.

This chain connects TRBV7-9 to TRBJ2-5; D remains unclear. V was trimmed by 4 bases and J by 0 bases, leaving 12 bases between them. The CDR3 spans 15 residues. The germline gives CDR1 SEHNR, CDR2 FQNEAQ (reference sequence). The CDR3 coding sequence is TGTGCCAGCAGCTGGATGTCCTCGCACCAAGAGACCCAGTACTTC. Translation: CASSWMSSHQETQYF.

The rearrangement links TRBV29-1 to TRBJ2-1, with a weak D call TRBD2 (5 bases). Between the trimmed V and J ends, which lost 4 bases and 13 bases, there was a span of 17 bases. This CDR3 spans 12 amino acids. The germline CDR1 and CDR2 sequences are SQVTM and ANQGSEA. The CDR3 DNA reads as TGCAGCGTTGTCCATTTGGAGGATACCCAGTTCTTC. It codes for CSVVHLEDTQFF.

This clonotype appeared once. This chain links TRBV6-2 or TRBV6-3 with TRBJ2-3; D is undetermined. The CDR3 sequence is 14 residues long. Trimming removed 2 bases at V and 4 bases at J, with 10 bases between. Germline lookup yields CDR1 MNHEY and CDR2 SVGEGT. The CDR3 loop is CASSYGVASDTQYF. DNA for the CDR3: TGTGCCAGCAGTTACGGGGTAGCTTCAGATACGCAGTATTTT.

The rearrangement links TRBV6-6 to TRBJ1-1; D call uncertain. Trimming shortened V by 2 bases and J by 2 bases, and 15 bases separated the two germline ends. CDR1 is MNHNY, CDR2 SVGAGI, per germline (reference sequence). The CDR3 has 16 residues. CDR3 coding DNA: TGTGCCAGCAGTTACCCAAGGGAGGCGTTAAACACTGAAGCTTTCTTT. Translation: CASSYPREALNTEAFF.

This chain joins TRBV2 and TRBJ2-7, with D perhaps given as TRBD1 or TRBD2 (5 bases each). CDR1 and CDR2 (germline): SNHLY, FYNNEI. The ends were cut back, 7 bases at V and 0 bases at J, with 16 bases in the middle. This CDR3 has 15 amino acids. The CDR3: CASIAGEGSSYEQYF. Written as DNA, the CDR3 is TGTGCCAGCATCGCAGGAGAGGGGAGCTCCTACGAGCAGTACTTC.

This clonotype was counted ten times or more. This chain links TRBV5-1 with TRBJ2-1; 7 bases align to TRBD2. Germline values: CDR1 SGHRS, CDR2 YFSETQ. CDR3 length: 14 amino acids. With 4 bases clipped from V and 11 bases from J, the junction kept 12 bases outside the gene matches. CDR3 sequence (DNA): TGCGCCAGCAGCACCGGGACTACATCGGCCAAGCAGTTCTTC. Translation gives CASSTGTTSAKQFF.

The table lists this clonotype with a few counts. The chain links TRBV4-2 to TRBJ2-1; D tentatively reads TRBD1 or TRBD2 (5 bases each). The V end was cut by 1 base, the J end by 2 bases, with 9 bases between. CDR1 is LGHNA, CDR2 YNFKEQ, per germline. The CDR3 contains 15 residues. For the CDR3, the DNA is TGTGCCAGCAGCCAAGCAAGGGGACCCTACAATGAGCAGTTCTTC. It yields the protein CASSQARGPYNEQFF.

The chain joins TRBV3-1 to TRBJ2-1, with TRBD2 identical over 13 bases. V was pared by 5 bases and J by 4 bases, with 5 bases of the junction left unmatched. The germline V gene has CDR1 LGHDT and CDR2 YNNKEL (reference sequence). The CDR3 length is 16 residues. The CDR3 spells CASSATSGGVYNEQFF. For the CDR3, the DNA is TGTGCCAGCAGCGCCACTAGCGGGGGGGTTTACAATGAGCAGTTCTTC.

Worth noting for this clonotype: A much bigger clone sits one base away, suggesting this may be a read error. CDR3 in DNA: TGTGCCAGCAGCTCCGGGACAGAGTCCTACGAGCAGTACTTC. Amino acid sequence: CASSSGTESYEQYF. V and J are TRBV13 and TRBJ2-7; 7 bases are a match to TRBD1. The germline CDR1 and CDR2 sequences are PRHDT and FYEKMQ (reference sequence). V was pared by 4 bases and J by 1 base, with 4 bases of the junction left unmatched. The CDR3 totals 14 residues.

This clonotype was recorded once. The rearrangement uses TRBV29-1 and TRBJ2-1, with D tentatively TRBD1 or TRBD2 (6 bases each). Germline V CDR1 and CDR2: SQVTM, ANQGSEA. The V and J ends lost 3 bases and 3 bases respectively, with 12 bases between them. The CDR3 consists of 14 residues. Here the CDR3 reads CSVDGGGNYNEQFF. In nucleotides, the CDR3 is TGCAGCGTTGATGGAGGGGGAAACTACAATGAGCAGTTCTTC.

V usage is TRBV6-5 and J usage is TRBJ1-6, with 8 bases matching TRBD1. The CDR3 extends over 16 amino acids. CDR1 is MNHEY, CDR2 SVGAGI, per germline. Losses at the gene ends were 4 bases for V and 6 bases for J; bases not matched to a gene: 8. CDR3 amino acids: CASSSRQGISNSPLHF. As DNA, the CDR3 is TGTGCCAGCAGTTCGCGACAGGGGATCAGTAATTCACCCCTCCACTTT.

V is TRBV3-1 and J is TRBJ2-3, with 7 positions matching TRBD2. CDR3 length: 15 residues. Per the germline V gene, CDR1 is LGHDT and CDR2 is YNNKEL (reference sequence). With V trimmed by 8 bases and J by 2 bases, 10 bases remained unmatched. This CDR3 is CASAGGEVHTDTQYF. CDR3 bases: TGTGCCAGCGCTGGGGGGGAAGTTCACACAGATACGCAGTATTTT.

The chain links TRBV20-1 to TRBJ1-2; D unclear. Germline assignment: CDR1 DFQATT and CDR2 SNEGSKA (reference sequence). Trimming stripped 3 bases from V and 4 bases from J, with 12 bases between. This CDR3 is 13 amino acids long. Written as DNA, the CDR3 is TGCAGTGCTAGCGACGGATATGGCTATGGCTACACCTTC. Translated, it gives CSASDGYGYGYTF.

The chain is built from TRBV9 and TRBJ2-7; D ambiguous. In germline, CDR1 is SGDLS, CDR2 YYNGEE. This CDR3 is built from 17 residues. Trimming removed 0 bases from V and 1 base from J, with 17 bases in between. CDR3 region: CASSVELVALESYEQYF. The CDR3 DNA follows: TGTGCCAGCAGCGTAGAGTTGGTGGCGCTCGAATCCTACGAGCAGTACTTC.

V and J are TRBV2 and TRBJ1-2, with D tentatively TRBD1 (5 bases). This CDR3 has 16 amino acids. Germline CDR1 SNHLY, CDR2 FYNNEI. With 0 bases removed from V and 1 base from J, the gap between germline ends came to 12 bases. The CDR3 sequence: CASSEARQGVNYGYTF. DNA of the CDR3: TGTGCCAGCAGTGAAGCGCGGCAGGGAGTTAACTATGGCTACACCTTC.

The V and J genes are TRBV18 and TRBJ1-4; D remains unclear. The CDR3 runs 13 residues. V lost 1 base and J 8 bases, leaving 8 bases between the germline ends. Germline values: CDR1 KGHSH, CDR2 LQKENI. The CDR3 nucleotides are TGTGCCAGCTCACCACAGAGGAGGGAAAAACTGTTTTTT. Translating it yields CASSPQRREKLFF.

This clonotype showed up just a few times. CDR3 sequence reads: CASSLGHTEAFF. The CDR3 DNA reads as TGTGCCAGCAGTTTGGGTCACACTGAAGCTTTCTTT. The V gene is TRBV28, the J gene TRBJ1-1; D uncertain. In germline, CDR1 is MDHEN, CDR2 SYDVKM. This CDR3 contains 12 residues. V dropped 3 bases and J dropped 3 bases, with 5 bases sitting between them.

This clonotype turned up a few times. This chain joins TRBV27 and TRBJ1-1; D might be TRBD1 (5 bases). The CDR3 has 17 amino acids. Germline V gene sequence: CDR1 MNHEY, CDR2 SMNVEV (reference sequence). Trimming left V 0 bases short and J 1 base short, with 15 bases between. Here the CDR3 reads CASSLSVGWQGNTEAFF. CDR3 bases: TGTGCCAGCAGTTTATCTGTAGGGTGGCAGGGGAACACTGAAGCTTTCTTT.

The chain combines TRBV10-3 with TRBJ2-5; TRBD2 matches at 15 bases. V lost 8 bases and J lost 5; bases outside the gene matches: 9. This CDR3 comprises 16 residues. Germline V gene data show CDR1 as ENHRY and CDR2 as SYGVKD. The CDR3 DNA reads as TGTGCCATCGGGCAGGGGACTAGCGGGGGGTCGGAGACCCAGTACTTC. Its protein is CAIGQGTSGGSETQYF.

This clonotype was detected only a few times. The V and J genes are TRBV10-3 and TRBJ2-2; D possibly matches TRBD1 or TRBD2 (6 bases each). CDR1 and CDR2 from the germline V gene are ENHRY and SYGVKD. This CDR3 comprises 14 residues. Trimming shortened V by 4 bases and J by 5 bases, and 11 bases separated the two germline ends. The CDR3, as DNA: TGTGCCATCAGTGCCAGAGGGGGGACCGGGGAGCTGTTTTTT. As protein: CAISARGGTGELFF.

The CDR3 DNA is TGTGCCAGCAGCCAACGCCCACTTCCCAATGAGCAGTTCTTC. Amino acids: CASSQRPLPNEQFF. The rearrangement uses TRBV4-2 and TRBJ2-1; the D is unclear. The CDR3 has 14 residues. V was trimmed by 2 bases and J by 6 bases, leaving 11 bases between them. Germline V CDR1 and CDR2: LGHNA, YNFKEQ.

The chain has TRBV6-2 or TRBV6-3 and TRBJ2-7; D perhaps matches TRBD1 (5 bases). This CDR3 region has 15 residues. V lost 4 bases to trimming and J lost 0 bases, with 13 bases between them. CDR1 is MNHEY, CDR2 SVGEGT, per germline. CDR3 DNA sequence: TGTGCCAGCAGTTCCAACAGGCCGAGCTCCTACGAGCAGTACTTC. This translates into CASSSNRPSSYEQYF.

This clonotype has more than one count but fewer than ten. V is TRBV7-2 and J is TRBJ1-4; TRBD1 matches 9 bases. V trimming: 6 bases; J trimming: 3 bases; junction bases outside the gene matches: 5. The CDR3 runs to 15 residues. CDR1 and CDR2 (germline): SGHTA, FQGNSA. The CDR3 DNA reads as TGTGCCAGCAGTTCACAGGGGGCAGCTAATGAAAAACTGTTTTTT. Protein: CASSSQGAANEKLFF.

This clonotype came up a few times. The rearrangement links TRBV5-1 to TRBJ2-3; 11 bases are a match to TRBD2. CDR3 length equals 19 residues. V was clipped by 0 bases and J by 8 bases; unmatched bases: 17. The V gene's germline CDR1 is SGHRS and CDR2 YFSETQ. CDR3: CASSLDLGLAAHTMGTQYF. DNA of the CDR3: TGCGCCAGCAGCTTGGACTTGGGACTAGCGGCACACACCATGGGTACGCAGTATTTT.